Shown below are 14 T cell receptor beta chains from a single sample sequenced in a study of T cells after yellow fever vaccination. TCRdb re-called the 5' RACE reads with MiXCR, one entry per CDR3 protein. Of over 300,000 distinct CDR3 sequences detected, 4.1% appear once; the ten largest clones hold around 23%. The sequencing used PBMCs, collected 5 days after the yellow fever booster vaccination. All receptors derive from a man in his late teens or twenties who received the YFV17D yellow fever vaccine.

Only a few counts were recorded for this clonotype. The J gene is TRBJ1-5, the V gene TRBV4-3; D call uncertain. The CDR3 runs to 15 residues. Between the trimmed V and J ends, which lost 0 bases and 6 bases, there was a span of 12 bases. Germline V gene lookup returns CDR1 LGHNA and CDR2 YSLEER. The CDR3 DNA follows: TGCGCCAGCAGCCAAGATGCGGCAGGATCTCAGCCCCAGCATTTT. Amino acid sequence: CASSQDAAGSQPQHF.

This sequence joins TRBV19 and TRBJ1-1, with D possibly being TRBD1 (6 bases). The CDR3 runs to 14 residues. V lost 4 bases to trimming and J lost 0 bases, with 9 bases between them. Germline V gene sequence: CDR1 LNHDA, CDR2 SQIVND (reference sequence). The CDR3: CASSTGDLNTEAFF. The CDR3 DNA is TGTGCCAGTAGTACAGGGGACCTGAACACTGAAGCTTTCTTT.

This clonotype was counted a few times. This chain connects TRBV7-6 to TRBJ2-3; D gene uncertain. Trimming removed 5 bases from V and 0 bases from J, with 15 bases in between. Germline-derived CDR1 and CDR2 are SGHVS and FNYEAQ. The CDR3 contains 16 residues. The DNA of the CDR3 is TGTGCCAGCAGCAAACGGACCCTTTCGAGCACAGATACGCAGTATTTT. Encoded protein: CASSKRTLSSTDTQYF.

This chain joins TRBV10-3 and TRBJ1-2, with TRBD1 identical over 7 bases. This CDR3 has 15 amino acids. The V gene's germline CDR1 is ENHRY and CDR2 SYGVKD. V trimming: 4 bases; J trimming: 7 bases; junction bases outside the gene matches: 12. The chain's CDR3 is CAISGRQGSGGGYTF. CDR3 sequence (DNA): TGTGCCATCAGTGGGAGACAGGGCAGCGGCGGTGGCTACACCTTC.

This clonotype has more than one count but fewer than ten. The chain links TRBV5-1 to TRBJ1-2; D remains ambiguous. V lost 2 bases to trimming and J lost 4 bases, with 9 bases between them. The germline CDR1 and CDR2 sequences are SGHRS and YFSETQ. CDR3 length: 13 amino acids. CDR3 region: CASSFEVVYGYTF. The CDR3 DNA reads as TGCGCCAGCAGCTTTGAGGTAGTCTATGGCTACACCTTC.

V gene TRBV29-1 combines with J gene TRBJ2-3; D gene uncertain. Looked up from germline, CDR1 is SQVTM and CDR2 is ANQGSEA. The V end lost 5 bases, the J end lost 2 bases, and 14 bases lay between the germline ends. The CDR3 has 14 amino acids. CDR3 DNA: TGCAGCGTTCGCACGACCCAATTCACAGATACGCAGTATTTT. Amino acids: CSVRTTQFTDTQYF.

V and J are TRBV4-2 and TRBJ1-6; the D gene is possibly TRBD1 (5 bases). This CDR3 spans 16 amino acids. V was clipped by 1 base and J by 7 bases, with 14 bases between them. In germline, CDR1 is LGHNA, CDR2 YNFKEQ. DNA for the CDR3: TGTGCCAGCAGCCAAGTTTTTAAGGGGCCCAATTCACCCCTCCACTTT. Translation gives CASSQVFKGPNSPLHF.

This clonotype was observed a handful of times. The chain combines TRBV12-3 or TRBV12-4 with TRBJ1-5; 8 nucleotides agree with TRBD1. This CDR3 is 13 amino acids long. The V and J ends lost 5 bases and 5 bases, in that order; junction bases with no gene match: 2. The CDR3 here is CASSPGQDQPQHF. The CDR3 region has the DNA TGTGCCAGCAGTCCGGGACAGGATCAGCCCCAGCATTTT.

The chain couples TRBV24-1 to TRBJ2-1; a possible D gene is TRBD2 (7 bases). The CDR3 spans 16 residues. From germline, CDR1 is KGHDR and CDR2 SFDVKD. Trimming took 9 bases from V and 4 from J, leaving 21 bases between them. As DNA, the CDR3 is TGTGCCACCCAGATGGTAGGGGGGGCGGGATACAATGAGCAGTTCTTC. This translates into CATQMVGGAGYNEQFF.

This clonotype was seen a handful of times. The rearrangement links TRBV24-1 to TRBJ2-3; D ambiguous. The CDR3 totals 13 residues. Between the trimmed V and J ends, which lost 2 bases and 2 bases, there was a span of 4 bases. From germline, CDR1 is KGHDR and CDR2 SFDVKD. The CDR3 loop reads CATSDSITDTQYF. CDR3 DNA: TGTGCCACCAGTGATTCAATCACAGATACGCAGTATTTT.

This clonotype was counted a few times. The chain has TRBV6-5 and TRBJ2-7, with a possible D match to TRBD1 (5 bases). V gave up 6 bases and J gave up 2 bases, with 14 bases separating them. Germline CDR1 is MNHEY and CDR2 is SVGAGI. The CDR3 is 14 residues long. CDR3 DNA sequence: TGTGCCAGCAGCCCATTGATGGGGCCCTACGAGCAGTACTTC. Translated, it gives CASSPLMGPYEQYF.

In its sample, this clonotype was seen a few times. This chain links TRBV5-1 with TRBJ2-5; no clear D gene. The CDR3 consists of 14 residues. V was cut by 0 bases and J by 1 base, with 7 bases left in between. Germline V gene sequence: CDR1 SGHRS, CDR2 YFSETQ. The CDR3 spells CASSLGPGQETQYF. As DNA, the CDR3 is TGCGCCAGCAGCTTGGGGCCGGGCCAAGAGACCCAGTACTTC.

The chain couples TRBV4-3 to TRBJ2-3; a weak D match, TRBD2 (5 bases). In germline, CDR1 is LGHNA, CDR2 YSLEER. The CDR3 runs to 14 residues. The V end lost 4 bases, the J end lost 4 bases, and 12 bases lay between the germline ends. The CDR3 DNA is TGCGCCAGCAGCCCCCGTTCGGGATCAGATACGCAGTATTTT. This gives the protein CASSPRSGSDTQYF.

This clonotype was recorded a few times. The chain couples TRBV7-8 to TRBJ1-5, with 8 bases aligning to TRBD1. The CDR3 has 18 amino acids. With V trimmed by 4 bases and J by 0 bases, 11 bases remained unmatched. Germline lookup yields CDR1 SGHVS and CDR2 FQNEAQ. The CDR3 spells CASSYSMGTGYSNQPQHF. The CDR3 nucleotides read TGTGCCAGCAGCTATTCCATGGGGACAGGATATAGCAATCAGCCCCAGCATTTT.